Listed here are 4 T cell receptor beta chains from one sample, sequenced in a study of blood T cell repertoires in COVID-19. Method: immunoSEQ multiplex PCR; TCRdb's copy keeps in-frame clones and lacks some. The sample records roughly 250,000 clones, 83% being singletons. Input material: PBMCs or T cells enriched from blood (not recorded which). The origin of the receptors is a woman in her thirties or forties who had been exposed to COVID-19.

V usage is TRBV10-3 and J usage is TRBJ1-1; 7 bases line up with TRBD1. Unmatched junction bases numbered 5, after V lost 4 bases and J lost 3 bases. Germline V gives CDR1 ENHRY, CDR2 SYGVKD. The CDR3 has 14 residues. The CDR3 sequence: CAISVLRGDTEAFF. The CDR3 bases are TGTGCCATCAGTGTGCTCAGGGGGGACACTGAAGCTTTCTTT.

The chain is built from TRBV7-8 and TRBJ2-7; no firm D call. The V gene lost 0 bases and the J gene lost 4 bases, with 4 bases spanning the gap. The CDR3 is 12 residues long. CDR1 and CDR2 (germline): SGHVS, FQNEAQ. CDR3 bases: TGTGCCAGCAGCTTAGCGAGGTACGAGCAGTACTTC. Translating it yields CASSLARYEQYF.

This clone occurred once. This rearrangement joins TRBV4-1 to TRBJ1-3, with 7 bases identical to TRBD1. Germline V gene lookup returns CDR1 MGHRA and CDR2 YSYEKL. The CDR3 covers 16 residues. With V trimmed by 1 base and J by 3 bases, 6 bases remained unmatched. CDR3 nucleotides: TGCGCCAGCAGCCAAGGGTACAGGGGTGTTGGAAACACCATATATTTT. Protein product: CASSQGYRGVGNTIYF.

V gene TRBV4-2 combines with J gene TRBJ2-3, with TRBD2 matching over 8 bases. CDR3 length: 17 residues. Germline CDR1 and CDR2: LGHNA and YNFKEQ. Germline trimming cut 0 bases from V and 4 bases from J; bases unmatched to any gene: 9. In DNA form, the CDR3 reads TGTGCCAGCAGCCAAGAGTTTGGCGGGGGGCCCGCAGATACGCAGTATTTT. This sequence encodes CASSQEFGGGPADTQYF.